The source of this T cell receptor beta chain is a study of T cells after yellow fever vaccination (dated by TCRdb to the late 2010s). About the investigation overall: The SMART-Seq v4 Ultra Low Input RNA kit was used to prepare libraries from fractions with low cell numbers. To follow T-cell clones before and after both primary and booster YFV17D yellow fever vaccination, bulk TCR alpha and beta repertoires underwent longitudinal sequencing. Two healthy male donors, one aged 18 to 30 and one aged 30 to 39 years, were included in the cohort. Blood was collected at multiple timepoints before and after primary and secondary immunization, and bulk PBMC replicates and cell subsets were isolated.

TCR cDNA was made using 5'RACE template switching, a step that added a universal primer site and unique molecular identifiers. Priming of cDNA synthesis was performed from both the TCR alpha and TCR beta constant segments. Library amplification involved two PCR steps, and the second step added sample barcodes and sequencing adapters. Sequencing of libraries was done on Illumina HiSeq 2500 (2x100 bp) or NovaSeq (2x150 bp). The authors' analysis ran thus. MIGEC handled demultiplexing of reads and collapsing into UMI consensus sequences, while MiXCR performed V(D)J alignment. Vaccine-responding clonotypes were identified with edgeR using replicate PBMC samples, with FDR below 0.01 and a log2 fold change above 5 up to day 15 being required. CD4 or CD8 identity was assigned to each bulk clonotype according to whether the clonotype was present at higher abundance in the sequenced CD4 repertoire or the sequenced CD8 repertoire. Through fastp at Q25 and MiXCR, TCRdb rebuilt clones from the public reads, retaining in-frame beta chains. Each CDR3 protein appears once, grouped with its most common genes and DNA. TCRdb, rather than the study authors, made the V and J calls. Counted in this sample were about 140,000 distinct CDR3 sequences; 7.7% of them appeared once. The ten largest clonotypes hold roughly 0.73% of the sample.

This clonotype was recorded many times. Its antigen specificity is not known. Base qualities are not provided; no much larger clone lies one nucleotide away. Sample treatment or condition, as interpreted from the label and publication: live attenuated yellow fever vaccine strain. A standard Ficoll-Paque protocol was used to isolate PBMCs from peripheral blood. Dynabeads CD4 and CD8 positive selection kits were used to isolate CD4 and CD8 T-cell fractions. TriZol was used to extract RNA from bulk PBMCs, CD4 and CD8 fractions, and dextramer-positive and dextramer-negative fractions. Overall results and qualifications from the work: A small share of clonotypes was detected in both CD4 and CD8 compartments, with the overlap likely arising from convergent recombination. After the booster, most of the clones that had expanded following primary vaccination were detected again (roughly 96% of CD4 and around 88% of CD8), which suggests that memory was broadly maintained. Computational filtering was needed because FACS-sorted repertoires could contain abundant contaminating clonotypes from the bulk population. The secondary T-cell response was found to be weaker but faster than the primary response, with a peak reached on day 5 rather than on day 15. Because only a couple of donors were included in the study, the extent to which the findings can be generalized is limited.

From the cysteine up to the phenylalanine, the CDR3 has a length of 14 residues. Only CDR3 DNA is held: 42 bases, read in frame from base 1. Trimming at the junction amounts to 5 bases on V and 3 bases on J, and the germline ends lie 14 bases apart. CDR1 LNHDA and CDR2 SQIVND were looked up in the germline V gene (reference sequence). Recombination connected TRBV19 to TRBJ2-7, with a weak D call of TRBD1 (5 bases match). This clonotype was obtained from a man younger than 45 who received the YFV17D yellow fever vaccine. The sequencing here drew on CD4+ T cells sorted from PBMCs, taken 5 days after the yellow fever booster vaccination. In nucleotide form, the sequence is TGTGCCAGTAGTGCAAGGACACCCTACTACGAGCAGTACTTC. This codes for CASSARTPYYEQYF.